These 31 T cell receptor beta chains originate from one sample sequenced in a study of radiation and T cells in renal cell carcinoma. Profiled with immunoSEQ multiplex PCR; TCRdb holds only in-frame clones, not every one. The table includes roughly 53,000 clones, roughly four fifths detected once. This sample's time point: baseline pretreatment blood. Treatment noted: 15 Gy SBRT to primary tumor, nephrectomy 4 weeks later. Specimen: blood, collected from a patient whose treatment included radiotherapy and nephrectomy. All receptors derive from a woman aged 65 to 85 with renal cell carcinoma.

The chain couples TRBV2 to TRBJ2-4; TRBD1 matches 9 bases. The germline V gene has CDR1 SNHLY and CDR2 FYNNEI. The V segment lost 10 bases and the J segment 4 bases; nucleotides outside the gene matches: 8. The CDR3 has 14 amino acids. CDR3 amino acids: CATQPGTGKNIQYF. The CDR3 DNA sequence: TGTGCCACCCAGCCGGGGACAGGGAAAAACATTCAGTACTTC. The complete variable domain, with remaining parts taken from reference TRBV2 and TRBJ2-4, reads EPEVTQTPSHQVTQMGQEVILRCVPISNHLYFYWYRQILGQKVEFLVSFYNNEISEKSEIFDDQFSVERPDGSNFTLKIRSTKLEDSAMYFCATQPGTGKNIQYFGAGTRLSVL.

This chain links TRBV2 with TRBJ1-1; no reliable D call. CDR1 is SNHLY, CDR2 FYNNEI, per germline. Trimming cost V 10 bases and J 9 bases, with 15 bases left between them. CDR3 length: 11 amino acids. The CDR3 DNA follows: TGTGCCACCTCGTACGATATACAAGCTTTCTTT. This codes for CATSYDIQAFF. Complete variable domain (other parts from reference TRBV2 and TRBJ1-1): EPEVTQTPSHQVTQMGQEVILRCVPISNHLYFYWYRQILGQKVEFLVSFYNNEISEKSEIFDDQFSVERPDGSNFTLKIRSTKLEDSAMYFCATSYDIQAFFGQGTRLTVV.

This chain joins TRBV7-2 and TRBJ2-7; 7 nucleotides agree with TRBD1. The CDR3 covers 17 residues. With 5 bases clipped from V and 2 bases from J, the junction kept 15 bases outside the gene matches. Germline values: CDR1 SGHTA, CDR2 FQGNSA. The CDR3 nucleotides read TGTGCCAGCAGCCCGACCCGGACAGGTGAGCTCCCCTACGAGCAGTACTTC. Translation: CASSPTRTGELPYEQYF.

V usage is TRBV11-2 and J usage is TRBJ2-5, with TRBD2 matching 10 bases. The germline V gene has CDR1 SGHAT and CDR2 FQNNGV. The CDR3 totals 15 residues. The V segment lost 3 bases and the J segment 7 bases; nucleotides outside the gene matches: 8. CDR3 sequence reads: CASSFGLAEVGTQYF. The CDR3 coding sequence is TGTGCCAGCAGCTTTGGACTAGCGGAAGTAGGGACCCAGTACTTC.

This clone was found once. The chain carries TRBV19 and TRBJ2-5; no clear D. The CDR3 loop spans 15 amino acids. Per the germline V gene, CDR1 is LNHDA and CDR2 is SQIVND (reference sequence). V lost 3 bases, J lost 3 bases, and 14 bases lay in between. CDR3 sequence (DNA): TGTGCCAGTAGTATCACCCTACTGAAAGAAGAGACCCAGTACTTC. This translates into CASSITLLKEETQYF.

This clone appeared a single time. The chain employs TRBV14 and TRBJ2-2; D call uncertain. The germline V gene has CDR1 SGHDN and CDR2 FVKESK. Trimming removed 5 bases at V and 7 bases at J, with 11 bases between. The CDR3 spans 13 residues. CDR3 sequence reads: CASSGTIGGELFF. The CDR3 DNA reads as TGTGCCAGCAGCGGAACCATCGGCGGGGAGCTGTTTTTT.

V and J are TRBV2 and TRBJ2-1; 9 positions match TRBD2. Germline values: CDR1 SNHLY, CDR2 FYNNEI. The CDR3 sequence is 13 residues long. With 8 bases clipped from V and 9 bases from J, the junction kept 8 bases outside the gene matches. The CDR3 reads CASPAGGQTEQFF. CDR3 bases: TGTGCCAGCCCTGCGGGGGGGCAGACTGAGCAGTTCTTC.

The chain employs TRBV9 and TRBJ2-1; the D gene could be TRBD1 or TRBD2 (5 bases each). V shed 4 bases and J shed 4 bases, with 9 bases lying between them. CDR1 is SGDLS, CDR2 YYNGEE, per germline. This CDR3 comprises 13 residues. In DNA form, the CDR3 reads TGTGCCAGCAGCCTGGGACCGTACAATGAGCAGTTCTTC. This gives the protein CASSLGPYNEQFF.

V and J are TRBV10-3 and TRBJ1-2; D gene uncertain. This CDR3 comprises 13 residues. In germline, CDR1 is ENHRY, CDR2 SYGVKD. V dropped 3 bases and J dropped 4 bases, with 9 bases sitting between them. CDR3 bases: TGTGCCATCAGTGATGTGGGGTCCTATGGCTACACCTTC. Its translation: CAISDVGSYGYTF.

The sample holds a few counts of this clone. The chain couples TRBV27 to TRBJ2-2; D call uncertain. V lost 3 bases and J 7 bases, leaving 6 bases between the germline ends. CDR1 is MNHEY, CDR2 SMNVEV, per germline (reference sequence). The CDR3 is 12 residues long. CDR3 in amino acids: CASSFVGGELFF. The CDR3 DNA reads TGTGCCAGCAGTTTTGTTGGCGGGGAGCTGTTTTTT.

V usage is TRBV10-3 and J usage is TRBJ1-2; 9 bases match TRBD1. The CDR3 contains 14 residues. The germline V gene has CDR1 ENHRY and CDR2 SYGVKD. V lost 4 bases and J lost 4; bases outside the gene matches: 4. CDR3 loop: CAISGQGEPYGYTF. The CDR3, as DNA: TGTGCCATCAGTGGACAGGGGGAGCCCTATGGCTACACCTTC.

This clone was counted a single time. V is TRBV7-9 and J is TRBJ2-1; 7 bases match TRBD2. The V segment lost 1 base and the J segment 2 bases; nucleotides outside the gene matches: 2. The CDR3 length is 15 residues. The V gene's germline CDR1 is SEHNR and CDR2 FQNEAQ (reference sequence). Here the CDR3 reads CASSLVAGAYNEQFF. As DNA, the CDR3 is TGTGCCAGCAGCTTAGTTGCGGGAGCCTACAATGAGCAGTTCTTC.

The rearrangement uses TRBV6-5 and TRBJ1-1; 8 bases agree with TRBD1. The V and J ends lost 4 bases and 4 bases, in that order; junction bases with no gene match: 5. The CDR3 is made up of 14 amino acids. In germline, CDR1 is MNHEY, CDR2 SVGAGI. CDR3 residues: CASSSRTGSTEAFF. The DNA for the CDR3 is TGTGCCAGCAGTTCGAGGACAGGGAGCACTGAAGCTTTCTTT.

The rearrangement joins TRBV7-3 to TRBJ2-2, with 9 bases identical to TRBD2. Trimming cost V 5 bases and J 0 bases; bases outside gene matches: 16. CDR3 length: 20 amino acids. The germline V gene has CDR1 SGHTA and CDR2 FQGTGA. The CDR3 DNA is TGTGCCAGCAGCCCCACGGGCGGGAGGGCCCGGATTCCGAACACCGGGGAGCTGTTTTTT. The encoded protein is CASSPTGGRARIPNTGELFF.

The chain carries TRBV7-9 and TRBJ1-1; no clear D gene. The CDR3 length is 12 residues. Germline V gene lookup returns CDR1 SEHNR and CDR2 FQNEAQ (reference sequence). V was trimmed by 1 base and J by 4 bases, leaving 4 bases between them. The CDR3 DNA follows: TGTGCCAGCAGCTTAGGGGTCACTGAAGCTTTCTTT. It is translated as CASSLGVTEAFF. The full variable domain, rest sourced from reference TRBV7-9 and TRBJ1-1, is DTGVSQNPRHKITKRGQNVTFRCDPISEHNRLYWYRQTLGQGPEFLTYFQNEAQLEKSRLLSDRFSAERPKGSFSTLEIQRTEQGDSAMYLCASSLGVTEAFFGQGTRLTVV.

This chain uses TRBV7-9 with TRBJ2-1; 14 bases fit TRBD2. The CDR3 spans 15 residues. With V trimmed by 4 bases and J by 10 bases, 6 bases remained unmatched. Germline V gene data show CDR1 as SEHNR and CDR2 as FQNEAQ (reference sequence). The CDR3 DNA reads TGTGCCAGCAGCTCGGGACTAGCGGGGGTGGAAGAGCAGTTCTTC. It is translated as CASSSGLAGVEEQFF.

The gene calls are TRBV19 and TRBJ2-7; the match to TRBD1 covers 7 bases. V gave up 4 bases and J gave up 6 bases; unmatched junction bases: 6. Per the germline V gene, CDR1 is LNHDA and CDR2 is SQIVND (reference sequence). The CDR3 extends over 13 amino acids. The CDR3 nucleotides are TGTGCCAGTAGTACGGACAGGTCCACCGAGCAGTACTTC. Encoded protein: CASSTDRSTEQYF.

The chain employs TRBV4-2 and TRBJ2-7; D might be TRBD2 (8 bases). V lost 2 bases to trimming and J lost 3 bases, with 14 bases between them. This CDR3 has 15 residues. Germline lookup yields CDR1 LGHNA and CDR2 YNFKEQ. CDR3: CASSQSSGTDYEQYF. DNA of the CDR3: TGTGCCAGCAGCCAAAGTAGCGGGACAGACTACGAGCAGTACTTC.

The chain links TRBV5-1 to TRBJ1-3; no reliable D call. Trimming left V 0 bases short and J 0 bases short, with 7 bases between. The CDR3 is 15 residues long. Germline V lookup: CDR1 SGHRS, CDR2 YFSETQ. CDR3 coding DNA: TGCGCCAGCAGCTTGGACGCCTCCTCTGGAAACACCATATATTTT. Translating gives CASSLDASSGNTIYF.

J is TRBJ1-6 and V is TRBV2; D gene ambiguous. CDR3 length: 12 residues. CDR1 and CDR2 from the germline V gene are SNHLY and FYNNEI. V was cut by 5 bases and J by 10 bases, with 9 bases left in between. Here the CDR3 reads CASSPPRSPLHF. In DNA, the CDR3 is TGTGCCAGCAGTCCGCCGCGCTCACCCCTCCACTTT.

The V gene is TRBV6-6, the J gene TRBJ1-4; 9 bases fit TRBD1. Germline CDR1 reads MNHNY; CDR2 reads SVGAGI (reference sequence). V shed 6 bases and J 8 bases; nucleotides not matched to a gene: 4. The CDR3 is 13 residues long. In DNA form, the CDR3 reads TGTGCCAGCAGCTGGGGACAGGGCGAAAAACTGTTTTTT. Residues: CASSWGQGEKLFF.

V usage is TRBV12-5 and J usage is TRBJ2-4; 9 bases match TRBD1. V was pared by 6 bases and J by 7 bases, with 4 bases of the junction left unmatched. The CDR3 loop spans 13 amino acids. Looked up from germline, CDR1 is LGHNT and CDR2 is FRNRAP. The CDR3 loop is CASGGTGSNIQYF. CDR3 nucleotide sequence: TGTGCTAGTGGGGGGACAGGGTCGAACATTCAGTACTTC.

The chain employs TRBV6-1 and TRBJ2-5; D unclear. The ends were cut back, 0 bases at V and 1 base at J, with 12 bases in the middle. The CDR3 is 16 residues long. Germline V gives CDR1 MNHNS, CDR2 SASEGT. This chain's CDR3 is CASSEALRYIQETQYF. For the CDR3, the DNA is TGTGCCAGCAGTGAAGCGCTTCGGTATATCCAAGAGACCCAGTACTTC.

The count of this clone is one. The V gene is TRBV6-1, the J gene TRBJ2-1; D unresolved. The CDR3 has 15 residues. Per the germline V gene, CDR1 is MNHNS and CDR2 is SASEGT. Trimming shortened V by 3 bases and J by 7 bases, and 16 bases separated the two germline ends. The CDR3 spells CASSDFWPYGNEQFF. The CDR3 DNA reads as TGTGCCAGCAGTGATTTTTGGCCCTACGGTAATGAGCAGTTCTTC.

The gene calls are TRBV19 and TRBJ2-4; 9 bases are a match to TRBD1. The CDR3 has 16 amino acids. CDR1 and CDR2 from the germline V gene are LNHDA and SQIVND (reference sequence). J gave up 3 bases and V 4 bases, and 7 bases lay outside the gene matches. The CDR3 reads CASSKTGTGYKNIQYF. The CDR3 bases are TGTGCCAGTAGTAAGACCGGGACAGGGTACAAAAACATTCAGTACTTC.

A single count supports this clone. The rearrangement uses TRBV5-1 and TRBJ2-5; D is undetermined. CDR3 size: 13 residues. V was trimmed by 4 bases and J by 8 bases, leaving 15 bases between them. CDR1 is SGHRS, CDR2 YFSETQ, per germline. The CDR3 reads CASSPATGQTQYF. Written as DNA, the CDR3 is TGCGCCAGCAGCCCTGCAACCGGTCAAACCCAGTACTTC. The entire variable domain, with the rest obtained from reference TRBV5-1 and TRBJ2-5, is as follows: KAGVTQTPRYLIKTRGQQVTLSCSPISGHRSVSWYQQTPGQGLQFLFEYFSETQRNKGNFPGRFSGRQFSNSRSEMNVSTLELGDSALYLCASSPATGQTQYFGPGTRLLVL.

The CDR3 nucleotides read TGTGCCAGCAGCCGCGGGGGCCCGAGTACAGATACGCAGTATTTT. Protein: CASSRGGPSTDTQYF. This chain joins TRBV6-6 and TRBJ2-3, with D possibly matching TRBD2 (7 bases). Germline V gene lookup returns CDR1 MNHNY and CDR2 SVGAGI (reference sequence). Trimming shortened V by 6 bases and J by 3 bases, and 16 bases separated the two germline ends. This CDR3 has 15 residues.

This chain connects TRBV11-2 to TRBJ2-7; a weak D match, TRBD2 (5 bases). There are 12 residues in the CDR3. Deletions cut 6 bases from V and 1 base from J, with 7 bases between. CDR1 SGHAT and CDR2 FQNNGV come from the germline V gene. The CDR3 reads CASSGRSYEQYF. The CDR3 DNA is TGTGCCAGCAGTGGGAGATCCTACGAGCAGTACTTC.

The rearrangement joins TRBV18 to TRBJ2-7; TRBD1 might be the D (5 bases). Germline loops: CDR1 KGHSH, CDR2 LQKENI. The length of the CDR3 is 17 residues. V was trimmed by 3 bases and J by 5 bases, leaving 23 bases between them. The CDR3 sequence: CASSPPTAAVIGDEQYF. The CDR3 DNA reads TGTGCCAGCTCACCCCCAACCGCCGCTGTGATAGGGGACGAGCAGTACTTC.

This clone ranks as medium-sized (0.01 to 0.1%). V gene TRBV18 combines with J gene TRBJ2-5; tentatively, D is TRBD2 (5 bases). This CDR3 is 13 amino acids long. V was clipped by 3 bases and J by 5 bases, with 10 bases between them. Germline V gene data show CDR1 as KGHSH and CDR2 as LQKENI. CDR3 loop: CASSPRLSETQYF. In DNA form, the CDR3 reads TGTGCCAGCTCACCTCGACTATCCGAGACCCAGTACTTC.

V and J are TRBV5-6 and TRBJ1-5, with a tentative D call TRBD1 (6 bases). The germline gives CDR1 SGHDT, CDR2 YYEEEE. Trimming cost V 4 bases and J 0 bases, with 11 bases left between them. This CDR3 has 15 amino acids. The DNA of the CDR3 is TGTGCCAGCAGCACCGGACAGCTTAGCAATCAGCCCCAGCATTTT. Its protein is CASSTGQLSNQPQHF.